Below, 8 T cell receptor beta chains from the same sample are listed, as sequenced in a study of a mutant IDH1 vaccine in newly diagnosed glioma. Their cognate antigens are unknown. Time point of the sample: week 5, during vaccination. A single vaccine dose contained 300 ug of mutant IDH1 20-mer peptide, and topical imiquimod was used with it. Repertoires were generated with immunoSEQ multiplex PCR, while TCRdb's copy carries only in-frame clones and drops some. This sample carries over 55,000 clones, around 90% of them seen once, and the ten largest clones take about 4.6%. The sample here was PBMCs, taken from a glioma patient whose treatment included an IDH1 peptide vaccine. The receptors derive from a woman aged 40 to 50 with glioma.

This chain joins TRBV5-1 and TRBJ1-1; D call uncertain. The V end was cut by 2 bases, the J end by 0 bases, with 5 bases between. Germline CDR1 reads SGHRS; CDR2 reads YFSETQ. This CDR3 spans 13 amino acids. CDR3 region: CASSFTVNTEAFF. The CDR3 coding sequence is TGCGCCAGCAGCTTTACGGTGAACACTGAAGCTTTCTTT.

This clone was recorded only once. The genes are TRBV7-9 and TRBJ2-2; no clear D gene. Trimming pared 3 bases from V and 5 bases from J, leaving 16 bases between. Looked up from germline, CDR1 is SEHNR and CDR2 is FQNEAQ (reference sequence). CDR3 length equals 16 residues. The CDR3 loop is CASSFLGTPLTGELFF. The CDR3 DNA is TGTGCCAGCAGCTTCCTCGGCACTCCTTTAACCGGGGAGCTGTTTTTT.

The gene calls are TRBV7-9 and TRBJ1-3; TRBD1 agrees at 11 bases. This CDR3 region has 15 residues. Germline-derived CDR1 and CDR2 are SEHNR and FQNEAQ (reference sequence). After removal of 6 bases from V and 4 bases from J, the junction contained 5 bases not matched to a gene. CDR3 region: CASSRDRGTGNTIYF. The CDR3 DNA reads TGTGCCAGCAGTCGGGACAGGGGGACAGGAAACACCATATATTTT.

The genes are TRBV19 and TRBJ1-5; TRBD1 might be the D (5 bases). The V gene lost 2 bases and the J gene lost 1 base, with 12 bases spanning the gap. Looked up from germline, CDR1 is LNHDA and CDR2 is SQIVND (reference sequence). This CDR3 is built from 16 residues. DNA for the CDR3: TGTGCCAGTAGTATAACGGCCGGGGGGAGCAATCAGCCCCAGCATTTT. Its protein is CASSITAGGSNQPQHF.

The chain recombines TRBV4-1 with TRBJ1-3; 8 nucleotides agree with TRBD1. Trimming removed 4 bases from V and 2 bases from J; junction bases left unmatched: 7. The CDR3 sequence is 16 residues long. From germline, CDR1 is MGHRA and CDR2 YSYEKL. This CDR3 is CASSLGQGYTGNTIYF. The CDR3 region has the DNA TGCGCCAGCAGCCTTGGACAGGGCTATACTGGAAACACCATATATTTT.

V and J are TRBV6-1 and TRBJ2-2; D perhaps matches TRBD1 (5 bases). CDR3 length: 15 residues. The germline CDR1 and CDR2 sequences are MNHNS and SASEGT. The ends were cut back, 6 bases at V and 2 bases at J, with 13 bases in the middle. In DNA, the CDR3 is TGTGCCAGCAGGACAGACGGCCGAAACACCGGGGAGCTGTTTTTT. The encoded protein is CASRTDGRNTGELFF.

This clone was counted once. The rearrangement uses TRBV11-2 and TRBJ1-5, with TRBD1 matching over 9 bases. Trimming at V came to 3 bases and at J to 1 base, leaving 4 bases not matched to a gene. The CDR3 consists of 16 residues. CDR1 is SGHAT, CDR2 FQNNGV, per germline. CDR3 sequence: CASSFPGQGSNQPQHF. The CDR3 nucleotides are TGTGCCAGCAGCTTTCCGGGACAGGGAAGCAATCAGCCCCAGCATTTT.

The chain uses TRBV5-1 and TRBJ2-5; TRBD2 matches at 9 bases. Germline V lookup: CDR1 SGHRS, CDR2 YFSETQ. Trimming took 0 bases from V and 2 from J; bases not matched to a gene: 5. The CDR3 loop spans 16 amino acids. This CDR3 is CASSLGLAGFQETQYF. CDR3 nucleotides: TGCGCCAGCAGCTTGGGTCTAGCGGGGTTTCAAGAGACCCAGTACTTC.